These T cell receptor beta chains were read from a single sample in a study of blood T cell repertoires in COVID-19. Repertoires were generated with immunoSEQ multiplex PCR, while TCRdb's copy carries only in-frame clones and drops some. Here the sample spans some 240,000 clones, approximately 79% being singletons. Material for sequencing was PBMCs or T cells enriched from blood (not recorded which). These receptors were obtained from a young man with acute COVID-19. CDR3s include the opening cysteine and the closing phenylalanine or tryptophan.

>TRBV28|TRBJ1-1
CASRPATGLNTEAFF
>TRBV12-5|TRBJ2-1
CASGLTGGWYEQFF
>TRBV9|TRBJ1-1
CASSVEVVNTEAFF
>TRBV12-3/TRBV12-4|TRBJ1-1
CASSTTGRTEAFF
>TRBV13|TRBJ2-3
CASSLEAFVGTDTQYF
>TRBV7-8|TRBJ1-1
CASSLLSRDTEAFF
>TRBV20-1|TRBJ1-6
CSASRQGNSPLHF
>TRBV28|TRBJ1-2
CAILTGGGYGYTF
>TRBV5-5|TRBJ1-1
CASSPRIWESTEAFF
>TRBV7-9|TRBJ1-6
CASSRTGRDSPLHF
>TRBV6-5|TRBJ1-5
CASSYSDRVSQHF
>TRBV7-9|TRBJ1-2
CASSILFGSGTDYGYTF
>TRBV3-1/TRBV3-2|TRBJ1-5
CASSQDPSGQPQHF
>TRBV25-1|TRBJ2-1
CASSSDTHHYNEQFF
>TRBV7-2|TRBJ1-1
CASSLLGGNPWDF
>TRBV4-3|TRBJ2-5
CASSHRQGETQYF